The clone carrying this T cell receptor (beta chain) has only a few counts. It was the library that attached unique molecular identifiers to individual cDNA molecules. Source study methods: Samples had a median of approximately 89,000 TCRs, ranging roughly 23,224 to 700,000. MiXCR, applied by TCRdb to the 5' RACE reads, yields one record per CDR3 protein. TCRdb's processing, not the authors' own work, is the source of the V and J calls. The sample comprises 80,000 or so distinct CDR3 sequences, approximately 16% of which are singletons, and under 7.5% rests with the top ten. This CDR3 contains 15 residues. The V and J ends lost 1 base and 4 bases, in that order; junction bases with no gene match: 6. Extraction of total RNA was performed on unfractionated whole blood. This sample is drawn from a study of human T cells and chemical hapten exposure.

This clonotype originated in a female donor in good health. The genes are TRBV12-3 or TRBV12-4 and TRBJ1-1; TRBD1 agrees at 7 bases. This CDR3 is CASSLEAGGGTEAFF. The CDR3 nucleotides are TGTGCCAGCAGTTTAGAAGCAGGGGGTGGCACTGAAGCTTTCTTT.